A selection of T cell receptor beta chains follows, all from one sample in a study of T-cell reconstitution after alpha-beta-depleted transplantation in children. TCRdb used MiXCR to reprocess the PCR reads, holding one entry per CDR3 protein. The data hold 480,000 or so distinct CDR3 sequences, with under 12% observed a single time. This specimen consisted of PBMCs, obtained before TCRalphabeta/CD19-depleted stem cell transplant. The source of these receptors is a child aged 2 to 15 with inherited bone marrow failure, due to receive a stem cell transplant. Both conserved end residues are trimmed from each CDR3. Some rows have no size entry. The others give once, few or many, or a class for an expanded clone.

size,J,V,CDR3
few,TRBJ2-3,TRBV9,ASSVGEDTQY
many,TRBJ2-1,TRBV4-1,ASTLLAGGWYEQF
many,TRBJ1-3,TRBV10-3,AISGQGFGNTIY
few,TRBJ2-6,TRBV30,AWMLRGAGANVLT
few,TRBJ1-2,TRBV12-3/TRBV12-4,ASSLSGTDGYT
-,TRBJ1-6,TRBV19,ARAGLDNSPLH
-,TRBJ2-1,TRBV5-5,ASSLALGLRGNEQF
many,TRBJ2-2,TRBV29-1,SAQGAGELF
once,TRBJ2-7,TRBV6-2/TRBV6-3,ASSGSGTTAYEQY
many,TRBJ2-1,TRBV20-1,SARPPSNEQF
many,TRBJ2-2,TRBV7-2,ASSLGVGKRDRELF
many,TRBJ2-2,TRBV7-9,ASSPPSGVNTGELF
-,TRBJ2-7,TRBV29-1,SVGDSFYEQY
-,TRBJ2-1,TRBV19,ASSTNSGSYNEQF
many,TRBJ2-7,TRBV5-1,ASNQVTGGPGYEQY
many,TRBJ2-7,TRBV2,ASSPSAASYEQY
-,TRBJ1-4,TRBV6-1,ASRQGEDEKLF
few,TRBJ2-5,TRBV4-3,ASSQFWAAGSRETQY
many,TRBJ2-3,TRBV10-2,ASLPGIAGDKDTQY
many,TRBJ2-7,TRBV9,ASSVDVDSYHEQY
-,TRBJ2-7,TRBV5-4,ASSLGIDSYEQY
many,TRBJ1-2,TRBV4-3,ASSQDSIGAYGYT
-,TRBJ2-2,TRBV11-2,AITLTSGDPNTGELF
many,TRBJ1-6,TRBV12-3/TRBV12-4,ASTRVAGYSPLH
many,TRBJ1-2,TRBV7-9,ASSPQGPANYGYT
many,TRBJ2-7,TRBV18,ASSGESNEQY
many,TRBJ2-5,TRBV6-5,ASSYGLAGDQETQY
-,TRBJ2-2,TRBV3-1,ATCQGLAGGDTGELF
few,TRBJ2-5,TRBV5-1,ASSRGTSGTQETQY
few,TRBJ2-7,TRBV5-6,ASRKGLLPYEQY
many,TRBJ2-3,TRBV29-1,SVTPGEGIGDTQY
few,TRBJ1-5,TRBV4-3,ASSQGHGVLDQPQH